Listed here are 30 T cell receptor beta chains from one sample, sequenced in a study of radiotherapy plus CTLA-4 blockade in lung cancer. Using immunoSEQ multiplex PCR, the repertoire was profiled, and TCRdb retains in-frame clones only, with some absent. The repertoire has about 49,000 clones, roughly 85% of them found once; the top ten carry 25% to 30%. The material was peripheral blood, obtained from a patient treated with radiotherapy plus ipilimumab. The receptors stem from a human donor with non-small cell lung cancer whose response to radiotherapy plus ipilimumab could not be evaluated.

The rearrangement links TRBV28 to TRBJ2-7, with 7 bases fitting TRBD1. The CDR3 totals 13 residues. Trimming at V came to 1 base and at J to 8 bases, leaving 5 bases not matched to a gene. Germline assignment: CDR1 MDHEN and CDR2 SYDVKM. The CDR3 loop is CASSLSDRAKQYF. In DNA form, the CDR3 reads TGTGCCAGCAGTTTATCCGACAGGGCCAAGCAGTACTTC.

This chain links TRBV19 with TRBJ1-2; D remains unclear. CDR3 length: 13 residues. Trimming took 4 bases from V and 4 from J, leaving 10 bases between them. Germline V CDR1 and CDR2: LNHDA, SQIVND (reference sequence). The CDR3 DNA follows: TGTGCCAGTAGTAAGACTTTGATCTATGGCTACACCTTC. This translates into CASSKTLIYGYTF.

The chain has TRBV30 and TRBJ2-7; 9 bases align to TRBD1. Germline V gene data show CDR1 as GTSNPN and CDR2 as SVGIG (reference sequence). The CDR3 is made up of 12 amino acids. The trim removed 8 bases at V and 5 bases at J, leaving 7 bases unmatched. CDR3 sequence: CAGRDRDDEQYF. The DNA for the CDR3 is TGTGCCGGGCGGGACAGGGACGACGAGCAGTACTTC.

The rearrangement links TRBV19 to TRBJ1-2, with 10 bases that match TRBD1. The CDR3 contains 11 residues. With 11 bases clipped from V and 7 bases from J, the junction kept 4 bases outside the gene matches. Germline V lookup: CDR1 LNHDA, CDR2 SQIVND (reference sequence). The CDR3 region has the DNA TGTGCCCTCCGGACAGGGGGTGGCTACACCTTC. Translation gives CALRTGGGYTF.

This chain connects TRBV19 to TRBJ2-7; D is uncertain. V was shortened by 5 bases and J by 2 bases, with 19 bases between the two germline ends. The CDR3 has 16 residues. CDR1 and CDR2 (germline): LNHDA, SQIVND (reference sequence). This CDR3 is CASSATLLRLTYEQYF. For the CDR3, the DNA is TGTGCCAGTAGTGCCACCCTTCTCAGGTTAACCTACGAGCAGTACTTC.

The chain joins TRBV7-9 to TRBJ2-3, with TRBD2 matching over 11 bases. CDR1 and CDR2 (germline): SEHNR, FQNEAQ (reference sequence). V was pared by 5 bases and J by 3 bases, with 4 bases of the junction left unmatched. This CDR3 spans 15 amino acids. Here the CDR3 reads CASSPGLAETDTQYF. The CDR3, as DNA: TGTGCCAGCAGCCCGGGACTAGCGGAGACAGATACGCAGTATTTT. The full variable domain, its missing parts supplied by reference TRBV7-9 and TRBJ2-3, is DTGVSQNPRHKITKRGQNVTFRCDPISEHNRLYWYRQTLGQGPEFLTYFQNEAQLEKSRLLSDRFSAERPKGSFSTLEIQRTEQGDSAMYLCASSPGLAETDTQYFGPGTRLTVL.

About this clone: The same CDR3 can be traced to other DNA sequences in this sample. CDR3 sequence: CASRAGATYNEQFF. The CDR3 region has the DNA TGTGCCAGCAGAGCGGGAGCCACCTACAATGAGCAGTTCTTC. The chain joins TRBV4-2 to TRBJ2-1, with TRBD2 matching over 8 bases. The CDR3 length is 14 residues. Germline V gene sequence: CDR1 LGHNA, CDR2 YNFKEQ. After removal of 6 bases from V and 2 bases from J, the junction contained 3 bases not matched to a gene.

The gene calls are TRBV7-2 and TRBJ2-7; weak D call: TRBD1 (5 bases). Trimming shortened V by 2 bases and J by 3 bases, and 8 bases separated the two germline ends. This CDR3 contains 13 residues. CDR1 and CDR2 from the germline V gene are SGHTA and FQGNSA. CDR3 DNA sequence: TGTGCCAGCAGCTTAACCAGGGACTACGAGCAGTACTTC. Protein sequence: CASSLTRDYEQYF.

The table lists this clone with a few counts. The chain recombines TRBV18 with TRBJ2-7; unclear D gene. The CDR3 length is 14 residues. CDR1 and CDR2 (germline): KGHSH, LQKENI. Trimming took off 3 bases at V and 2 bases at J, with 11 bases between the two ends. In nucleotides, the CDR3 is TGTGCCAGCTCACCCGCCACAGAGACCTACGAGCAGTACTTC. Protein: CASSPATETYEQYF.

The CDR3 loop is CASSRFRTGNEKLFF. CDR3 coding DNA: TGTGCCAGCAGCCGCTTTCGGACAGGAAATGAAAAACTGTTTTTT. The genes are TRBV7-2 and TRBJ1-4; 7 bases map to TRBD1. The germline V gene encodes CDR1 SGHTA and CDR2 FQGNSA. There are 15 residues in the CDR3. Unmatched junction bases numbered 8, after V lost 5 bases and J lost 5 bases.

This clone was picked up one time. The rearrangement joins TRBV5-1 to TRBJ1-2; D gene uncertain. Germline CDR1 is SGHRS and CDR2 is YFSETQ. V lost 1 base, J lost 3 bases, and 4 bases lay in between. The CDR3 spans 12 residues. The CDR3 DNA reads TGCGCCAGCAGCTTGCCCGACTATGGCTACACCTTC. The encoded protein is CASSLPDYGYTF.

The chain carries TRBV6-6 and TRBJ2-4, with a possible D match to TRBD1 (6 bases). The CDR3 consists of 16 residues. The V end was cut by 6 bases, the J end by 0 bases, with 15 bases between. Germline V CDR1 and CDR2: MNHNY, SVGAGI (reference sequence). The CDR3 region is CASRPGQKLAKNIQYF. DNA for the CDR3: TGTGCCAGCAGACCTGGACAGAAACTAGCCAAAAACATTCAGTACTTC.

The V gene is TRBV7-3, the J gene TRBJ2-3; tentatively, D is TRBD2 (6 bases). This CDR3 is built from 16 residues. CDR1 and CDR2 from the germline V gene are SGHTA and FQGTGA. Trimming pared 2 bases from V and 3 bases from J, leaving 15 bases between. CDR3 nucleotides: TGTGCCAGCAGCTTAGGGCGGGATGAGGAGACAGATACGCAGTATTTT. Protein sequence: CASSLGRDEETDTQYF.

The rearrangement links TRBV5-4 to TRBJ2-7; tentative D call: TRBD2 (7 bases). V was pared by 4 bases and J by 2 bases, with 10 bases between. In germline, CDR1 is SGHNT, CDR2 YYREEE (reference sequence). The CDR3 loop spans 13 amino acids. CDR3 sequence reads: CASSQGGAYEQYF. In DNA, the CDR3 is TGTGCCAGCAGCCAAGGGGGGGCCTACGAGCAGTACTTC. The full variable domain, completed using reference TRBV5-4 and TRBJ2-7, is ETGVTQSPTHLIKTRGQQVTLRCSSQSGHNTVSWYQQALGQGPQFIFQYYREEENGRGNFPPRFSGLQFPNYSSELNVNALELDDSALYLCASSQGGAYEQYFGPGTRLTVT.

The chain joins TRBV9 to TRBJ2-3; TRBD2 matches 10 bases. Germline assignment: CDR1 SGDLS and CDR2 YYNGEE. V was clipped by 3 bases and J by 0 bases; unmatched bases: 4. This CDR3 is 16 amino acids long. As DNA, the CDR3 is TGTGCCAGCAGCGAGGGACTAGCGCCTAGCACAGATACGCAGTATTTT. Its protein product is CASSEGLAPSTDTQYF.

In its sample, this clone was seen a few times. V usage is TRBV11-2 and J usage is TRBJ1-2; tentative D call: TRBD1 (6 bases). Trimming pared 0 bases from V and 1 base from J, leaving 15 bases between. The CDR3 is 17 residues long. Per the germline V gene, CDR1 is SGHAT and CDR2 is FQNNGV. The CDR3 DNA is TGTGCCAGCAGCTTAGAAAATGCGGCAGGGGTTAACTATGGCTACACCTTC. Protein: CASSLENAAGVNYGYTF.

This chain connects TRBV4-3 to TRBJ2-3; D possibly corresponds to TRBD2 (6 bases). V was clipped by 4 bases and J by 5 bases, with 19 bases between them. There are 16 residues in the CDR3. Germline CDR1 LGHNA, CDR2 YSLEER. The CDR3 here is CASSRGLRGEGDTQYF. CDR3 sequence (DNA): TGCGCCAGCAGCCGTGGGTTGCGGGGAGAGGGAGATACGCAGTATTTT.

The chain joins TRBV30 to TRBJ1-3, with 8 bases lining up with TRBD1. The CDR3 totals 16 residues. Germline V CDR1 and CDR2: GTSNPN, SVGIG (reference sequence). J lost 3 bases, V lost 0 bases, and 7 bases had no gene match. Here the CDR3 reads CAWSVGQGVVGNTIYF. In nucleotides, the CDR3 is TGTGCCTGGAGTGTAGGACAGGGAGTAGTTGGAAACACCATATATTTT.

CDR3 nucleotide sequence: TGTGCCAGCAGCTTAGGTAGCTCCTACAATGAGCAGTTCTTC. Its protein product is CASSLGSSYNEQFF. The gene calls are TRBV7-9 and TRBJ2-1; D is unresolved. Per the germline V gene, CDR1 is SEHNR and CDR2 is FQNEAQ (reference sequence). V was pared by 1 base and J by 0 bases, with 4 bases between. The CDR3 totals 14 residues.

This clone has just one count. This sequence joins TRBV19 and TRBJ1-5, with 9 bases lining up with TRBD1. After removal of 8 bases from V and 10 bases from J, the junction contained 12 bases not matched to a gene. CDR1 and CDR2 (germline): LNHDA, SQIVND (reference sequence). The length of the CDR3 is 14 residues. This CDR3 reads CASFNGTGLGPQHF. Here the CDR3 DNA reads TGTGCCAGTTTCAACGGGACAGGGCTTGGCCCCCAGCATTTT. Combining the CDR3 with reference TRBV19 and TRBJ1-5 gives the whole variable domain DGGITQSPKYLFRKEGQNVTLSCEQNLNHDAMYWYRQDPGQGLRLIYYSQIVNDFQKGDIAEGYSVSREKKESFPLTVTSAQKNPTAFYLCASFNGTGLGPQHFGDGTRLSIL.

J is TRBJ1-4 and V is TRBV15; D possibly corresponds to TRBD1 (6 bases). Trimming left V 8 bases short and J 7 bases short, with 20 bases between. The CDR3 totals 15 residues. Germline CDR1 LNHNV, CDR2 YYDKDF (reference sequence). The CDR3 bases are TGTGCCACCGCTTTTAGACAGGTCGAAGGTGAAAAACTGTTTTTT. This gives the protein CATAFRQVEGEKLFF.

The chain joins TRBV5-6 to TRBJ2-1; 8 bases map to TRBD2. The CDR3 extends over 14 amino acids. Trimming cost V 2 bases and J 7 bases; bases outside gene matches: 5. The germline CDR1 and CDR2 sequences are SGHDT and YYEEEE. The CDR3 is CASSFNSGTNEQFF. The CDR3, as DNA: TGTGCCAGCAGCTTTAATAGCGGGACGAATGAGCAGTTCTTC. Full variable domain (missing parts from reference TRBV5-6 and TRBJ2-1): DAGVTQSPTHLIKTRGQQVTLRCSPKSGHDTVSWYQQALGQGPQFIFQYYEEEERQRGNFPDRFSGHQFPNYSSELNVNALLLGDSALYLCASSFNSGTNEQFFGPGTRLTVL.

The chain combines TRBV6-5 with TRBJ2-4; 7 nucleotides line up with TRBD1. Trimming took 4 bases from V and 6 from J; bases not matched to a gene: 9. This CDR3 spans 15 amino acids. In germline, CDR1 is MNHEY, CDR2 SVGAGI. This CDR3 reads CASSSNWQGVNIQYF. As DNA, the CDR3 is TGTGCCAGCAGTTCAAACTGGCAGGGGGTAAACATTCAGTACTTC.

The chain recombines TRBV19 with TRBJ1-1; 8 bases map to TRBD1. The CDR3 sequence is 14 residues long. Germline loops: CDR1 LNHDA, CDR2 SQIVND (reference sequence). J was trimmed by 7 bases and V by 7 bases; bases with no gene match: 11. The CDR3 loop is CASKMTGAVSEAFF. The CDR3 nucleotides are TGTGCCAGTAAGATGACAGGGGCCGTTAGTGAAGCTTTCTTT.

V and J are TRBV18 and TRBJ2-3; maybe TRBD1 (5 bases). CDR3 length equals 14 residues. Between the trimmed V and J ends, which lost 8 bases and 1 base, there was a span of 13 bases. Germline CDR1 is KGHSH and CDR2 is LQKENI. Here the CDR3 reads CASTRQPGTDTQYF. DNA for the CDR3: TGTGCCAGCACCCGACAGCCGGGCACAGATACGCAGTATTTT.

CDR3 protein: CASSAISGHYNEQFF. Here the CDR3 DNA reads TGTGCCAGCAGCGCCATTAGCGGGCACTACAATGAGCAGTTCTTC. The chain employs TRBV7-2 and TRBJ2-1; 7 nucleotides line up with TRBD2. The V segment lost 5 bases and the J segment 3 bases; nucleotides outside the gene matches: 7. The CDR3 contains 15 residues. CDR1 is SGHTA, CDR2 FQGNSA, per germline.

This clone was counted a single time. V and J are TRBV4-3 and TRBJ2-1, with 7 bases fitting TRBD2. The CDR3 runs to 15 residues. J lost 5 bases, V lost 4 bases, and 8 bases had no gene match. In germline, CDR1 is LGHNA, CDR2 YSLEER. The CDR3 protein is CASSPREAYHNEQFF. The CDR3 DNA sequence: TGCGCCAGCAGCCCCCGGGAGGCCTACCACAATGAGCAGTTCTTC.

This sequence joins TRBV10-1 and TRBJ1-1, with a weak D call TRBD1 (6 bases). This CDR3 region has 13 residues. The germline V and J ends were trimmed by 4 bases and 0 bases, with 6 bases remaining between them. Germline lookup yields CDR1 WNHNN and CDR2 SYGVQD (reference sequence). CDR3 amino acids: CASSGTVNTEAFF. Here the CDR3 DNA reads TGCGCCAGCAGTGGGACAGTGAACACTGAAGCTTTCTTT.

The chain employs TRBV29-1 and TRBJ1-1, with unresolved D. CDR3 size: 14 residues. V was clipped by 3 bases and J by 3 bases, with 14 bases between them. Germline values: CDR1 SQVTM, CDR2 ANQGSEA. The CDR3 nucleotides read TGCAGCGTTGAGGCTCTTACGCGGGACACTGAAGCTTTCTTT. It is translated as CSVEALTRDTEAFF.

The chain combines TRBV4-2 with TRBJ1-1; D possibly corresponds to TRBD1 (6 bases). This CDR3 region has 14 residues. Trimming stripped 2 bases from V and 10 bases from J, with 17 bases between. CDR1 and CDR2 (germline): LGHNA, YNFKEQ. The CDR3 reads CASSQSVLLGAAFF. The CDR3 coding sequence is TGTGCCAGCAGCCAATCGGTTCTCCTGGGGGCAGCTTTCTTT.